These 28 T cell receptor beta chains came from one sample sequenced in a study of blood T cells in healthy people across ages. A J-beta primer mix and a sample-barcoded 5' primer were used in a second PCR of roughly 6 to 12 cycles. In TCRdb, the 5' RACE reads were re-called with MiXCR into one record per CDR3 protein. Among about 1,000,000 distinct CDR3 sequences listed, 40% to 45% were seen once. Material for sequencing was blood. These receptors all come from a woman in her sixties in good health.

This clonotype appeared a few times. The chain joins TRBV4-2 to TRBJ2-5; 12 nucleotides line up with TRBD2. The CDR3 covers 17 residues. Germline V CDR1 and CDR2: LGHNA, YNFKEQ. Unmatched junction bases numbered 8, after V lost 4 bases and J lost 2 bases. The CDR3 nucleotides read TGTGCCAGCAGCCCTCGGACTAGCGGGACCAATCAAGAGACCCAGTACTTC. Its translation: CASSPRTSGTNQETQYF.

This clonotype has a count of ten or more. The chain links TRBV10-1 to TRBJ2-3; D might be TRBD1 or TRBD2, each matching 5 bases. CDR3 length equals 18 residues. Trimming took 7 bases from V and 2 from J, leaving 25 bases between them. Germline CDR1 WNHNN, CDR2 SYGVQD (reference sequence). CDR3 residues: CASTLFERPPGPTDTQYF. The CDR3 DNA is TGCGCCAGCACCTTATTCGAGCGGCCCCCAGGGCCCACAGATACGCAGTATTTT.

Notes on this clonotype: The junction and the germline gene differ at one end; a read error may be behind it. V usage is TRBV9 and J usage is TRBJ1-4; D is uncertain. The CDR3 spans 15 residues. CDR1 SGDLS and CDR2 YYNGEE come from the germline V gene. The CDR3 here is CASSALAATNAKLFF. CDR3 sequence (DNA): TGCGCCAGCAGCGCCTTGGCAGCAACTAATGCAAAACTGTTTTTT. The entire variable domain, with the rest obtained from reference TRBV9 and TRBJ1-4, is as follows: DSGVTQTPKHLITATGQRVTLRCSPRSGDLSVYWYQQSLDQGLQFLIQYYNGEERAKGNILERFSAQQFPDLHSELNLSSLELGDSALYFCASSALAATNAKLFFGSGTQLSVL.

The chain uses TRBV28 and TRBJ2-3; a weak D match, TRBD1 (5 bases). This CDR3 is 16 amino acids long. V was trimmed by 6 bases and J by 1 base, leaving 17 bases between them. Looked up from germline, CDR1 is MDHEN and CDR2 is SYDVKM. The CDR3 DNA is TGTGCCAGCAGAGAACTTTGGGGCCTTGGCACAGATACGCAGTATTTT. The encoded protein is CASRELWGLGTDTQYF.

The chain carries TRBV9 and TRBJ2-7; 9 positions match TRBD2. Per germline, CDR1 SGDLS and CDR2 YYNGEE. Trimming removed 3 bases from V and 5 bases from J; junction bases left unmatched: 9. CDR3 size: 15 residues. CDR3 sequence: CASSAVSGRGNEQYF. CDR3 nucleotide sequence: TGTGCCAGCAGCGCCGTTAGCGGGAGAGGAAACGAGCAGTACTTC.

This chain uses TRBV20-1 with TRBJ2-7; D may be TRBD1 (5 bases). V shed 0 bases and J shed 0 bases, with 9 bases lying between them. CDR1 is DFQATT, CDR2 SNEGSKA, per germline (reference sequence). The CDR3 runs to 14 residues. Here the CDR3 reads CSARDRVSSYEQYF. CDR3 coding DNA: TGCAGTGCTAGAGACAGGGTTAGCTCCTACGAGCAGTACTTC.

This chain links TRBV25-1 with TRBJ2-2; D is ambiguous. Germline V gene data show CDR1 as MGHDK and CDR2 as SYGVNS. Trimming left V 8 bases short and J 4 bases short, with 14 bases between. This CDR3 is built from 14 residues. In DNA, the CDR3 is TGTGCCAGCCAATCAAAAGATTTCACCGGGGAGCTGTTTTTT. Translating it yields CASQSKDFTGELFF.

The chain recombines TRBV7-9 with TRBJ2-6; 7 positions match TRBD1. Losses at the gene ends were 4 bases for V and 0 bases for J; bases not matched to a gene: 6. The CDR3 runs 17 residues. Germline assignment: CDR1 SEHNR and CDR2 FQNEAQ (reference sequence). This CDR3 is CASSSRQGTSGANVLTF. Written as DNA, the CDR3 is TGTGCCAGCAGCTCCCGACAGGGAACCTCTGGGGCCAACGTCCTGACTTTC.

The CDR3 loop reads CAISGADNSPLHF. For the CDR3, the DNA is TGTGCCATCAGTGGGGCAGATAATTCACCCCTCCACTTT. The V gene is TRBV10-3, the J gene TRBJ1-6; D is uncertain. This CDR3 contains 13 residues. Trimming stripped 4 bases from V and 5 bases from J, with 6 bases between. Germline V lookup: CDR1 ENHRY, CDR2 SYGVKD.

With respect to this clonotype: The junction shows a germline mismatch at one end, possibly a read error. The chain joins TRBV7-9 to TRBJ2-6, with D perhaps TRBD1 (5 bases). The CDR3 has 16 residues. Germline V gives CDR1 SEHNR, CDR2 FQNEAQ (reference sequence). CDR3 region: CACSPGFSSGANVQTF. As DNA, the CDR3 is TGTGCATGCTCCCCCGGATTCAGCTCTGGGGCCAACGTCCAGACTTTC. Full variable domain (outside the CDR3, taken from reference TRBV7-9 and TRBJ2-6): DTGVSQNPRHKITKRGQNVTFRCDPISEHNRLYWYRQTLGQGPEFLTYFQNEAQLEKSRLLSDRFSAERPKGSFSTLEIQRTEQGDSAMYLCACSPGFSSGANVQTFGAGSRLTVL.

This clonotype appeared once. The V and J genes are TRBV20-1 and TRBJ2-3; weak D call: TRBD2 (6 bases). In germline, CDR1 is DFQATT, CDR2 SNEGSKA (reference sequence). V was pared by 6 bases and J by 2 bases, with 21 bases between. This CDR3 spans 16 amino acids. DNA for the CDR3: TGCAGTGCACTTGACTTCGGGGGAATAAACACAGATACGCAGTATTTT. The encoded protein is CSALDFGGINTDTQYF.

This clonotype was observed a few times. This sequence joins TRBV12-3 or TRBV12-4 and TRBJ2-4, with D unclear. With 7 bases removed from V and 8 bases from J, the gap between germline ends came to 15 bases. CDR3 size: 13 residues. The CDR3 protein is CASNFGPRDIQYF. The CDR3 nucleotides are TGTGCCAGCAACTTCGGGCCTCGCGACATTCAGTACTTC.

J is TRBJ2-2 and V is TRBV25-1; D call uncertain. In germline, CDR1 is MGHDK, CDR2 SYGVNS. This CDR3 region has 11 residues. V shed 11 bases and J shed 3 bases, with 7 bases lying between them. CDR3 sequence reads: CAVRDTGELFF. DNA for the CDR3: TGTGCCGTCCGAGACACCGGGGAGCTGTTTTTT.

The chain carries TRBV12-3 or TRBV12-4 and TRBJ2-1; unclear D gene. The CDR3 covers 13 residues. V shed 4 bases and J shed 4 bases, with 8 bases lying between them. CDR3 protein: CASSSFRYNEQFF. The DNA of the CDR3 is TGTGCCAGCAGTTCTTTTCGGTACAATGAGCAGTTCTTC.

In this sample, this clonotype turned up a few times. This rearrangement joins TRBV5-1 to TRBJ1-2, with 8 bases matching TRBD1. CDR3 length equals 17 residues. J was trimmed by 3 bases and V by 1 base; bases with no gene match: 11. From germline, CDR1 is SGHRS and CDR2 YFSETQ. The chain's CDR3 is CASSLRGRGLLYYGYTF. CDR3 DNA sequence: TGCGCCAGCAGCTTGAGGGGCAGGGGGCTCCTCTACTATGGCTACACCTTC.

This chain links TRBV20-1 with TRBJ1-6; D perhaps matches TRBD1 (6 bases). Germline CDR1 and CDR2: DFQATT and SNEGSKA (reference sequence). With 5 bases removed from V and 0 bases from J, the gap between germline ends came to 17 bases. CDR3 length: 17 amino acids. DNA for the CDR3: TGCAGTGCTCTACAGGGCTCGCTCAGCTCCTATAATTCACCCCTCCACTTT. Residues: CSALQGSLSSYNSPLHF.

The J gene is TRBJ2-3, the V gene TRBV7-2; no firm D call. Between the trimmed V and J ends, which lost 3 bases and 4 bases, there was a span of 11 bases. CDR3 length equals 14 residues. CDR1 and CDR2 from the germline V gene are SGHTA and FQGNSA. CDR3 amino acids: CASSLYTGSDTQYF. The CDR3 nucleotides are TGTGCCAGCAGCTTGTACACCGGGTCAGATACGCAGTATTTT.

The V call is TRBV28, the J call TRBJ2-5, with 8 bases identical to TRBD2. Germline V gene sequence: CDR1 MDHEN, CDR2 SYDVKM. Trimming took 9 bases from V and 11 from J; bases not matched to a gene: 20. This CDR3 region has 15 residues. This CDR3 is CASLQLGLVADTQYF. The CDR3 DNA sequence: TGTGCCAGTCTCCAGCTGGGACTAGTTGCAGATACGCAGTACTTC. Variable domain in full (rest from reference TRBV28 and TRBJ2-5): DVKVTQSSRYLVKRTGEKVFLECVQDMDHENMFWYRQDPGLGLRLIYFSYDVKMKEKGDIPEGYSVSREKKERFSLILESASTNQTSMYLCASLQLGLVADTQYFGPGTRLLVL.

The J gene is TRBJ2-1, the V gene TRBV7-6; TRBD1 aligns across 11 bases. The CDR3 is 15 amino acids. Germline V gene lookup returns CDR1 SGHVS and CDR2 FNYEAQ. Unmatched junction bases numbered 8, after V lost 5 bases and J lost 8 bases. The CDR3 loop is CASSPGTGGGDEQFF. As DNA, the CDR3 is TGTGCCAGCAGCCCCGGGACAGGGGGGGGCGATGAGCAGTTCTTC. Complete variable domain (other parts from reference TRBV7-6 and TRBJ2-1): GAGVSQSPRYKVTKRGQDVALRCDPISGHVSLYWYRQALGQGPEFLTYFNYEAQQDKSGLPNDRFSAERPEGSISTLTIQRTEQRDSAMYRCASSPGTGGGDEQFFGPGTRLTVL.

This chain links TRBV29-1 with TRBJ1-1, with 12 bases matching TRBD1. CDR1 is SQVTM and CDR2 is ANQGSEA in the germline V gene. Losses at the gene ends were 6 bases for V and 0 bases for J; bases not matched to a gene: 2. The CDR3 spans 14 residues. CDR3 protein: CSVWDRGLNTEAFF. Here the CDR3 DNA reads TGCAGCGTATGGGACAGGGGGCTGAACACTGAAGCTTTCTTT.

This clonotype was detected only a few times. The chain combines TRBV20-1 with TRBJ2-5; 8 nucleotides agree with TRBD1. The V segment lost 1 base and the J segment 4 bases; nucleotides outside the gene matches: 2. The CDR3 runs to 13 residues. The germline V gene has CDR1 DFQATT and CDR2 SNEGSKA (reference sequence). DNA of the CDR3: TGCAGTGCTAGAGGGACAGGGAGAGAGACCCAGTACTTC. Translating it yields CSARGTGRETQYF.

The rearrangement uses TRBV20-1 and TRBJ2-1; 13 positions match TRBD2. This CDR3 comprises 16 residues. V lost 5 bases to trimming and J lost 7 bases; unmatched junction nucleotides: 11. CDR1 DFQATT and CDR2 SNEGSKA come from the germline V gene (reference sequence). The CDR3 loop is CSASGLAGVPLNEQFF. The CDR3 region has the DNA TGCAGTGCTTCAGGACTAGCGGGAGTCCCGTTGAATGAGCAGTTCTTC.

The rearrangement uses TRBV29-1 and TRBJ2-1, with 8 positions matching TRBD1. Losses at the gene ends were 5 bases for V and 7 bases for J; bases not matched to a gene: 7. The germline V gene encodes CDR1 SQVTM and CDR2 ANQGSEA. The CDR3 loop spans 13 amino acids. The CDR3 loop is CSVLGQGRNEQFF. In DNA form, the CDR3 reads TGCAGCGTTCTAGGACAGGGTCGAAATGAGCAGTTCTTC.

The CDR3 region is CASSPLGGNNSPLHF. The CDR3 region has the DNA TGTGCCAGCAGTCCGCTGGGAGGCAACAATTCACCCCTCCACTTT. The chain couples TRBV6-6 to TRBJ1-6, with D hard to call. The length of the CDR3 is 15 residues. Trimming cost V 5 bases and J 7 bases, with 15 bases left between them. Germline V gene data show CDR1 as MNHNY and CDR2 as SVGAGI (reference sequence).

This chain links TRBV4-2 with TRBJ2-5; TRBD1 is a possible D gene (6 bases). The end of the DNA aligns better with TRBJ2-7, so the J call may be wrong. Looked up from germline, CDR1 is LGHNA and CDR2 is YNFKEQ. The CDR3 covers 11 residues. The CDR3 DNA follows: TGTGCCAATTCGTGCAGGGGCGAGCAGTACTTC. It specifies CANSCRGEQYF.

V gene TRBV7-9 combines with J gene TRBJ1-1; weak D call: TRBD1 (6 bases). Germline CDR1 is SEHNR and CDR2 is FQNEAQ (reference sequence). V was cut by 4 bases and J by 6 bases, with 18 bases left in between. This CDR3 comprises 15 residues. CDR3 in DNA: TGTGCCAGCAGCTCGGCGGGGCAGGGGTTAGCTGAAGCTTTCTTT. It specifies CASSSAGQGLAEAFF.

The chain carries TRBV4-2 and TRBJ2-2; 7 bases agree with TRBD2. From germline, CDR1 is LGHNA and CDR2 YNFKEQ. V shed 0 bases, J shed 4 bases, and the junction held 11 bases outside the gene matches. The CDR3 covers 18 residues. CDR3 nucleotides: TGTGCCAGCAGCCAAGATGGGGGTCTAGCGGATTCCACCGGGGAGCTGTTTTTT. Protein sequence: CASSQDGGLADSTGELFF.

This clonotype has a handful of counts. The rearrangement links TRBV10-3 to TRBJ2-1; TRBD2 agrees at 13 bases. The CDR3 consists of 16 residues. Germline lookup yields CDR1 ENHRY and CDR2 SYGVKD. With V trimmed by 2 bases and J by 6 bases, 4 bases remained unmatched. The CDR3 region has the DNA TGTGCCATCAGTGAGGGGTGGACTAGCGGGAGCAATGAGCAGTTCTTC. The encoded protein is CAISEGWTSGSNEQFF.